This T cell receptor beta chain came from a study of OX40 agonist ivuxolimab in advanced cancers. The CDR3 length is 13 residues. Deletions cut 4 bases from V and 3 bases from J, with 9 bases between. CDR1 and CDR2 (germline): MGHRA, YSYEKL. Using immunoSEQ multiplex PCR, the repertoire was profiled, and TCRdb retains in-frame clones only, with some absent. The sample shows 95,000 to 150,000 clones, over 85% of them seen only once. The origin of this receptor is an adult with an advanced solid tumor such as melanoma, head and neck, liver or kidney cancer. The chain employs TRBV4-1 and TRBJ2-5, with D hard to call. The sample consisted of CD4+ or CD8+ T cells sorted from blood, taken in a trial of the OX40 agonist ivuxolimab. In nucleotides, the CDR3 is TGCGCCAGCAGCCGGGGTATCGAAGAGACCCAGTACTTC. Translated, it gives CASSRGIEETQYF.